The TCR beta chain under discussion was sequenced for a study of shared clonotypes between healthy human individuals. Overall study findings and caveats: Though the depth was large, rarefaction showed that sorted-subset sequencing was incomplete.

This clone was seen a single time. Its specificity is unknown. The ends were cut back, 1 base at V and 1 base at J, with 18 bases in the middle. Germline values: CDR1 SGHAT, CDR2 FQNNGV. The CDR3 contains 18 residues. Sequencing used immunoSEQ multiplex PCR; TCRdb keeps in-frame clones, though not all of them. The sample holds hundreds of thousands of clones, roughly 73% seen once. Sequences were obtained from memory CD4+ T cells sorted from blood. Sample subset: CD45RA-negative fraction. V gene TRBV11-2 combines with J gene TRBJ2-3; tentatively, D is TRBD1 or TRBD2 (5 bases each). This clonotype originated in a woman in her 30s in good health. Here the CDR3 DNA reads TGTGCCAGCAGCTTAGTCGTGGTCAGGGTGGAGGGCACAGATACGCAGTATTTT. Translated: CASSLVVVRVEGTDTQYF.